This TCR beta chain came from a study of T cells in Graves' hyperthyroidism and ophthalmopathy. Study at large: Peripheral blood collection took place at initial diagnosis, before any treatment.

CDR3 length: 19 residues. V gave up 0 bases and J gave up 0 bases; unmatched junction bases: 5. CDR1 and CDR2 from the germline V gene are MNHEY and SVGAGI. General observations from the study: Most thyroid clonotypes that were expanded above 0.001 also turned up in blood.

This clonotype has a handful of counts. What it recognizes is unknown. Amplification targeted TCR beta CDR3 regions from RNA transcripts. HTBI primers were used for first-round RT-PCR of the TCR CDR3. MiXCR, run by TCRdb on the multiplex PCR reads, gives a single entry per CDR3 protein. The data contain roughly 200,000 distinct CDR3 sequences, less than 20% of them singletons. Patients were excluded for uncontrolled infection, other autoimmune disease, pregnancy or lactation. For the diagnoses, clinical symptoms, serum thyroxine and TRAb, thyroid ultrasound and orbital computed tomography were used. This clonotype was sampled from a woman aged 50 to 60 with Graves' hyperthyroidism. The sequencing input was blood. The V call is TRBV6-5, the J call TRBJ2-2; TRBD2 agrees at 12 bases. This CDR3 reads CASSYSKTSGRPNTGELFF. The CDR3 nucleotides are TGTGCCAGCAGTTACTCGAAAACTAGCGGGAGGCCGAACACCGGGGAGCTGTTTTTT.